This T cell receptor beta chain is drawn from a study of PD-1 blockade in classical Hodgkin lymphoma. Points from the study as a whole: Complete responders started with a diversity level that resembled newly diagnosed patients at baseline. CD8+ TCR diversity did not rise significantly by C4D1, unlike CD4+.

After removal of 5 bases from V and 7 bases from J, the junction contained 9 bases not matched to a gene. This CDR3 is 15 amino acids long. In germline, CDR1 is PRHDT, CDR2 FYEKMQ (reference sequence). This clone has a handful of counts. Its antigen remains unidentified. Method: immunoSEQ multiplex PCR; TCRdb's copy keeps in-frame clones and lacks some. This sample has over 10,000 clones; 88% occur once, and the top ten carry 0.8% to 1%. Time point: cycle 4 day 1 (C4D1), after six to seven weeks of nivolumab. After autologous stem cell transplantation all patients relapsed, and prior brentuximab vedotin exposure differed between cohorts. Purified CD4+ T cells were obtained from thawed PBMCs through magnetic negative selection.

Source: CD4+ T cells from blood, taken before the fourth cycle of nivolumab. The chain recombines TRBV13 with TRBJ1-4, with 8 bases aligning to TRBD1. The sequence was obtained from a human donor with classical Hodgkin lymphoma. The DNA for the CDR3 is TGTGCCAGCAGCACCCAGGACAGGGTAGCTGAAAAACTGTTTTTT. It encodes CASSTQDRVAEKLFF.